The 32 T cell receptor beta chains presented below share a single source sample, sequenced in a study of cytomegalovirus exposure and HLA in healthy donors. A multiplex PCR was run with 60 Vbeta primers and 13 Jbeta primers. Here immunoSEQ multiplex PCR was the method, and the copy in TCRdb shows in-frame clones only, minus some. Here the sample table reports tens of thousands of clones. The sample was PBMCs. These receptors were collected from a female donor in good health and CMV-seropositive.

The chain combines TRBV5-6 with TRBJ1-2, with no clear D. V was trimmed by 3 bases and J by 7 bases, leaving 16 bases between them. The CDR3 contains 14 residues. Germline CDR1 is SGHDT and CDR2 is YYEEEE. CDR3 loop: CASSSPRGVGGYTF. The CDR3 DNA is TGTGCCAGCAGCTCACCCAGAGGTGTCGGTGGCTACACCTTC.

The V and J genes are TRBV5-1 and TRBJ2-5, with 9 bases identical to TRBD1. After removal of 3 bases from V and 9 bases from J, the junction contained 9 bases not matched to a gene. CDR3 length: 14 amino acids. Germline CDR1 and CDR2: SGHRS and YFSETQ. The CDR3 nucleotides are TGCGCCAGCAGCTCGGGACAGGGCCTAGGCGCCCAGTACTTC. Encoded protein: CASSSGQGLGAQYF. Using reference TRBV5-1 and TRBJ2-5 for the parts outside the CDR3, the full variable domain is KAGVTQTPRYLIKTRGQQVTLSCSPISGHRSVSWYQQTPGQGLQFLFEYFSETQRNKGNFPGRFSGRQFSNSRSEMNVSTLELGDSALYLCASSSGQGLGAQYFGPGTRLLVL.

In nucleotides, the CDR3 is TGCGCCAGCAGCCAGCAGCTGGCCGAGGCGACGTACTTC. It yields the protein CASSQQLAEATYF. The gene calls are TRBV4-3 and TRBJ2-7; no clear D gene. This CDR3 comprises 13 residues. Germline CDR1 and CDR2: LGHNA and YSLEER. Between the trimmed V and J ends, which lost 3 bases and 12 bases, there was a span of 18 bases.

Comment on this clone: At one of its ends the junction is not consistent with the germline gene, which may arise from a read error. The chain uses TRBV25-1 and TRBJ1-4; 12 bases agree with TRBD1. The CDR3 covers 11 residues. CDR1 and CDR2 (germline): MGHDK, SYGVNS. CDR3 loop: CASSGDRGHSF. The CDR3 nucleotides read TGTGCCAGCAGTGGGGACAGGGGGCACTCATTT.

The J gene is TRBJ2-7, the V gene TRBV5-1; D perhaps matches TRBD1 (6 bases). In germline, CDR1 is SGHRS, CDR2 YFSETQ. Trimming cost V 0 bases and J 3 bases, with 7 bases left between them. The length of the CDR3 is 13 residues. The CDR3 protein is CASSLEGDYEQYF. DNA for the CDR3: TGCGCCAGCAGCTTGGAGGGGGACTACGAGCAGTACTTC.

This chain joins TRBV27 and TRBJ2-2; 11 nucleotides line up with TRBD2. Trimming removed 6 bases from V and 7 bases from J; junction bases left unmatched: 4. Germline V lookup: CDR1 MNHEY, CDR2 SMNVEV (reference sequence). The CDR3 sequence is 14 residues long. This chain's CDR3 is CASRRTSGLGELFF. Here the CDR3 DNA reads TGTGCCAGCAGGAGGACTAGCGGGCTCGGGGAGCTGTTTTTT.

This chain connects TRBV5-8 to TRBJ1-2, with D uncertain. V was shortened by 0 bases and J by 4 bases, with 10 bases between the two germline ends. Germline lookup yields CDR1 SGHTS and CDR2 YDEGEE. The CDR3 loop spans 14 amino acids. As DNA, the CDR3 is TGTGCCAGCAGCTTGGGGGCAGCTTTCTATGGCTACACCTTC. Protein: CASSLGAAFYGYTF.

The rearrangement links TRBV5-1 to TRBJ2-1; TRBD2 matches at 8 bases. Germline V gene data show CDR1 as SGHRS and CDR2 as YFSETQ. The CDR3 contains 15 residues. V lost 4 bases, J lost 3 bases, and 6 bases stayed unmatched. Written as DNA, the CDR3 is TGCGCCAGCAGCGTAGCGGGAACTGACTACAATGAGCAGTTCTTC. This sequence encodes CASSVAGTDYNEQFF.

The chain links TRBV10-1 to TRBJ1-3; possibly TRBD1 for D (6 bases). CDR1 WNHNN and CDR2 SYGVQD come from the germline V gene (reference sequence). V was trimmed by 10 bases and J by 1 base, leaving 17 bases between them. The CDR3 is made up of 15 amino acids. The CDR3 protein is CAKGRPGTSGNTIYF. CDR3 nucleotide sequence: TGCGCCAAAGGGAGACCAGGGACATCTGGAAACACCATATATTTT.

The rearrangement joins TRBV28 to TRBJ1-6; unclear D gene. The V end lost 3 bases, the J end lost 8 bases, and 8 bases lay between the germline ends. Germline V gene data show CDR1 as MDHEN and CDR2 as SYDVKM. The CDR3 length is 13 residues. CDR3 loop: CASSLGEDSPLHF. CDR3 sequence (DNA): TGTGCCAGCAGTTTGGGTGAGGATTCACCCCTCCACTTT. The full variable domain, its missing parts supplied by reference TRBV28 and TRBJ1-6, is DVKVTQSSRYLVKRTGEKVFLECVQDMDHENMFWYRQDPGLGLRLIYFSYDVKMKEKGDIPEGYSVSREKKERFSLILESASTNQTSMYLCASSLGEDSPLHFGNGTRLTVT.

The genes are TRBV11-1 and TRBJ2-7, with D perhaps TRBD2 (5 bases). This CDR3 is 15 amino acids long. Germline-derived CDR1 and CDR2 are SGHAT and FQDESV (reference sequence). V was pared by 3 bases and J by 1 base, with 13 bases between. The CDR3 DNA reads as TGTGCCAGCAGCTTGATGGAGGCGAAGTCCTACGAGCAGTACTTC. Its translation is CASSLMEAKSYEQYF.

The chain combines TRBV11-2 with TRBJ2-5; 11 bases map to TRBD2. This CDR3 contains 16 residues. Germline CDR1 reads SGHAT; CDR2 reads FQNNGV. With V trimmed by 2 bases and J by 1 base, 3 bases remained unmatched. CDR3 sequence: CASSLLGLAGQETQYF. The CDR3 DNA reads as TGTGCCAGCAGCTTATTAGGACTAGCGGGCCAAGAGACCCAGTACTTC.

CDR3 coding DNA: TGTGCCAGCAGCAGTCGACAGGGGGCAATGGACTACGAGCAGTACTTC. Translating gives CASSSRQGAMDYEQYF. The chain employs TRBV12-1 and TRBJ2-7; whether TRBD1, the table's D call, matches the DNA was not checked. TRBV12-1 is noted as a pseudogene. The CDR3 has 16 residues.

The chain carries TRBV7-9 and TRBJ2-7; the match to TRBD1 covers 7 bases. Germline trimming cut 5 bases from V and 3 bases from J; bases unmatched to any gene: 7. Germline V CDR1 and CDR2: SEHNR, FQNEAQ (reference sequence). This CDR3 has 14 amino acids. This CDR3 reads CASSASRDSYEQYF. The CDR3 DNA sequence: TGTGCCAGCAGCGCAAGCCGGGACAGCTACGAGCAGTACTTC.

The V gene is TRBV6-5, the J gene TRBJ2-7, with TRBD2 matching 11 bases. In germline, CDR1 is MNHEY, CDR2 SVGAGI. There are 15 residues in the CDR3. The trim removed 4 bases at V and 5 bases at J, leaving 7 bases unmatched. The CDR3 is CASSLTTSGSDEQYF. DNA of the CDR3: TGTGCCAGCAGTTTAACAACTAGCGGGAGTGACGAGCAGTACTTC.

The rearrangement joins TRBV2 to TRBJ1-5, with unresolved D. Trimming shortened V by 7 bases and J by 2 bases, and 15 bases separated the two germline ends. Germline CDR1 and CDR2: SNHLY and FYNNEI. The CDR3 loop spans 15 amino acids. CDR3 in DNA: TGTGCCAGCAAGGCCCTGGGCGGGGGCAATCAGCCCCAGCATTTT. Translated, it gives CASKALGGGNQPQHF. Complete variable domain (other parts from reference TRBV2 and TRBJ1-5): EPEVTQTPSHQVTQMGQEVILRCVPISNHLYFYWYRQILGQKVEFLVSFYNNEISEKSEIFDDQFSVERPDGSNFTLKIRSTKLEDSAMYFCASKALGGGNQPQHFGDGTRLSIL.

The rearrangement uses TRBV15 and TRBJ2-1; the D gene is possibly TRBD2 (6 bases). The CDR3 totals 16 residues. In germline, CDR1 is LNHNV, CDR2 YYDKDF (reference sequence). V was clipped by 3 bases and J by 0 bases, with 12 bases between them. DNA for the CDR3: TGTGCCACCAGCAGTGATAGCGGTCGCTCCTACAATGAGCAGTTCTTC. Residues: CATSSDSGRSYNEQFF.

On this clone: At one end the junction does not follow the germline gene, possibly because of a read error. V usage is TRBV29-1 and J usage is TRBJ1-2; 10 bases are a match to TRBD1. CDR1 is SQVTM, CDR2 ANQGSEA, per germline. The CDR3 spans 12 residues. The CDR3: CSVVGTGVFPHF. CDR3 sequence (DNA): TGCAGCGTTGTCGGGACAGGGGTTTTTCCTCACTTC.

The CDR3 DNA reads TGTGCCAGTAGTGGGGAGGGCCGTAACTATGGCTACACCTTC. Amino acid sequence: CASSGEGRNYGYTF. This chain joins TRBV19 and TRBJ1-2, with D unresolved. Germline CDR1 is LNHDA and CDR2 is SQIVND (reference sequence). V lost 5 bases and J 1 base, leaving 11 bases between the germline ends. This CDR3 comprises 14 residues.

V and J are TRBV6-5 and TRBJ2-1; 8 nucleotides line up with TRBD1. This CDR3 has 13 residues. CDR1 and CDR2 from the germline V gene are MNHEY and SVGAGI. V trimming: 6 bases; J trimming: 7 bases; junction bases outside the gene matches: 5. The CDR3 DNA follows: TGTGCCAGCAGAAGGACAGGGTCGAATGAGCAGTTCTTC. Encoded protein: CASRRTGSNEQFF.

J is TRBJ2-1 and V is TRBV7-9; tentative D call: TRBD1 (7 bases). The CDR3 length is 15 residues. Trimming removed 5 bases at V and 7 bases at J, with 18 bases between. CDR1 is SEHNR, CDR2 FQNEAQ, per germline (reference sequence). Written as DNA, the CDR3 is TGTGCCAGCAGCCCCCCTGGGGCAGGGGGGAATGAGCAGTTCTTC. This gives the protein CASSPPGAGGNEQFF.

CDR3 nucleotide sequence: TGTGCCAGCAGTGAGGAGACTGAAGCTTTCTTT. This codes for CASSEETEAFF. The gene calls are TRBV6-1 and TRBJ1-1; D ambiguous. V lost 3 bases and J 5 bases, leaving 4 bases between the germline ends. The CDR3 sequence is 11 residues long. The germline V gene encodes CDR1 MNHNS and CDR2 SASEGT.

This chain joins TRBV18 and TRBJ2-7, with 7 positions matching TRBD1. The CDR3 covers 16 residues. J gave up 0 bases and V 4 bases, and 9 bases lay outside the gene matches. CDR1 is KGHSH and CDR2 is LQKENI in the germline V gene. As DNA, the CDR3 is TGTGCCAGCTCACATAGACAGGGACAAGGCTCCTACGAGCAGTACTTC. This gives the protein CASSHRQGQGSYEQYF. The full variable domain, completed using reference TRBV18 and TRBJ2-7, is NAGVMQNPRHLVRRRGQEARLRCSPMKGHSHVYWYRQLPEEGLKFMVYLQKENIIDESGMPKERFSAEFPKEGPSILRIQQVVRGDSAAYFCASSHRQGQGSYEQYFGPGTRLTVT.

The chain uses TRBV6-7 and TRBJ2-5, with TRBD2 identical over 9 bases. TRBV6-7 is an ORF, and what it does is uncertain. The CDR3 length is 15 residues. V was pared by 7 bases and J by 3 bases, with 9 bases of the junction left unmatched. CDR3 DNA sequence: TGTGCCAGCAAACCGGGACTAGCATCTAAAGAGACCCAGTACTTC. Its translation: CASKPGLASKETQYF.

This sequence joins TRBV18 and TRBJ1-1, with D perhaps TRBD1 (6 bases). The V end was cut by 2 bases, the J end by 5 bases, with 18 bases between. This CDR3 comprises 16 residues. CDR1 is KGHSH and CDR2 is LQKENI in the germline V gene. CDR3 DNA sequence: TGTGCCAGCTCACCATTGCAGGACCCAAGGGGGACTGAAGCTTTCTTT. It yields the protein CASSPLQDPRGTEAFF.

This chain's CDR3 is CASRNPGAGGELFF. The CDR3 DNA reads TGTGCCAGCAGGAATCCAGGGGCTGGGGGGGAGCTGTTTTTT. The chain links TRBV6-5 to TRBJ2-2; D is possibly TRBD1 (6 bases). Trimming removed 6 bases at V and 8 bases at J, with 16 bases between. This CDR3 is 14 amino acids long. Germline CDR1 is MNHEY and CDR2 is SVGAGI.

Comments on this clone: At one end the junction does not follow the germline gene, possibly because of a read error. The CDR3, as DNA: TGTGCCAGCAGCCCCTCGGGGTACTCCGACAATGAGCAGTTCTTC. Translation: CASSPSGYSDNEQFF. This chain joins TRBV5-5 and TRBJ2-1; perhaps TRBD2 as D (5 bases). Germline V gives CDR1 SGHKS, CDR2 YYEKEE (reference sequence). CDR3 length: 15 residues.

V is TRBV6-1 and J is TRBJ1-5; 7 positions match TRBD1. J gave up 0 bases and V 4 bases, and 3 bases lay outside the gene matches. The CDR3 has 15 amino acids. The V gene's germline CDR1 is MNHNS and CDR2 SASEGT. CDR3 residues: CASSGDSYSNQPQHF. CDR3 bases: TGTGCCAGCAGTGGGGACAGTTATAGCAATCAGCCCCAGCATTTT.

The gene calls are TRBV7-9 and TRBJ1-2; D gene uncertain. CDR3 size: 14 residues. Trimming removed 1 base from V and 5 bases from J, with 11 bases in between. Germline assignment: CDR1 SEHNR and CDR2 FQNEAQ (reference sequence). CDR3 in amino acids: CASSLVGLHYGYTF. CDR3 in DNA: TGTGCCAGCAGCTTAGTCGGACTTCATTATGGCTACACCTTC.

The CDR3 region has the DNA TGTGCCAGCTCTTCCTTGGGGGCCCCCTGGGAGACCCAGTACTTC. Protein product: CASSSLGAPWETQYF. This chain joins TRBV18 and TRBJ2-5; D may be TRBD1 (6 bases). V dropped 6 bases and J dropped 5 bases, with 19 bases sitting between them. The CDR3 is 15 residues long. Germline CDR1 reads KGHSH; CDR2 reads LQKENI.

The J gene is TRBJ2-7, the V gene TRBV28, with 9 bases aligning to TRBD1. V lost 4 bases and J lost 3; bases outside the gene matches: 13. The CDR3 is 17 residues long. Germline V gives CDR1 MDHEN, CDR2 SYDVKM. CDR3 in DNA: TGTGCCAGCAGTTCTCGGGACAGGGCCTGGTTCGTCTACGAGCAGTACTTC. It encodes CASSSRDRAWFVYEQYF.

The rearrangement links TRBV19 to TRBJ1-3; TRBD1 matches 11 bases. Germline-derived CDR1 and CDR2 are LNHDA and SQIVND (reference sequence). The CDR3 sequence is 16 residues long. V lost 4 bases, J lost 4 bases, and 6 bases stayed unmatched. The CDR3 DNA reads as TGTGCCAGTAGTAGAGGACAGGGGGCAACCGGAAACACCATATATTTT. Translated, it gives CASSRGQGATGNTIYF.